A selection of T cell receptor beta chains follows, all from one sample in a study of blood T cell repertoires in COVID-19. Assay used: immunoSEQ multiplex PCR; TCRdb lists only in-frame clones, some missing. This sample has around 180,000 clones, with around 80% found just once. What was sequenced was peripheral blood. These TCRs come from a man in his 70s with active or convalescent COVID-19. Both conserved end residues are part of each CDR3.

TRBJ2-6,TRBV7-9,CASSSGQGANVLTF
TRBJ2-3,TRBV5-4,CASSFGTSGSDTQYF
TRBJ2-3,TRBV5-4,CASSLRSLLSTSGGADTQYF
TRBJ2-7,TRBV19,CASSIVEGTVYEQYF
TRBJ2-3,TRBV10-1,CASSDKGALSDTQYF
TRBJ1-5,TRBV5-3,CARSSGDRGPLSQPQHF
TRBJ2-3,TRBV12-3/TRBV12-4,CAGGERGSDTQYF
TRBJ1-2,TRBV6-5,CASKPVPGGLTGYTF
TRBJ1-2,TRBV3-1/TRBV3-2,CASSQDPTGSYGYTF
TRBJ1-1,TRBV19,CASSEGGYSEAFF
TRBJ1-2,TRBV11-1,CASSFGGDRVYGYTF
TRBJ1-6,TRBV15,CATSRDLLGAGNSPLHF
TRBJ1-2,TRBV2,CASSATENYGYTF
TRBJ2-1,TRBV14,CASSLNREQFF
TRBJ2-7,TRBV5-4,CASSFRRSYEQYF
TRBJ2-1,TRBV5-1,CASSLKRGVYNEQFF
TRBJ2-2,TRBV18,CASSPGTGGFLAGELFF
TRBJ2-1,TRBV2,CASSGDSLAYNEQFF
TRBJ2-7,TRBV3-1/TRBV3-2,CASSQGLEQYF
TRBJ1-1,TRBV7-6,CASSLGQGDTEAFF
TRBJ2-2,TRBV6-2/TRBV6-3,CASSYRDPGAGELFF
TRBJ2-1,TRBV27,CASSLRASGRLIEQFF
TRBJ2-3,TRBV7-7,CASSSSDRGRSTDTQYF
TRBJ1-2,TRBV4-1,CASSQDRTGRFGYTF
TRBJ2-1,TRBV5-1,CASSSDTGIYNEQFF
TRBJ2-7,TRBV5-6,CASSLRTSGAWHEQYF
TRBJ2-1,TRBV6-5,CASRKLAVGNEQFF
TRBJ1-1,TRBV5-1,CASSLASAGTITEAFF
TRBJ1-1,TRBV15,CATSRRQGSEAFF
TRBJ1-1,TRBV20-1,CSASTGVGTEAFF
TRBJ2-1,TRBV5-6,CASSRAGTPGAQQFF
TRBJ1-4,TRBV5-1,CASSLSGVGNEKLFF
TRBJ2-3,TRBV29-1,CSANHGSTDTQYF
TRBJ1-1,TRBV14,CASSPYRGRTEAFF
TRBJ1-1,TRBV11-2,CASSTGFEAFF
TRBJ1-2,TRBV5-1,CASSFEHLYGYTF
TRBJ1-1,TRBV18,CASSPSGQTNTEAFF
TRBJ1-2,TRBV2,CASRRRDSHYGYTF
TRBJ2-5,TRBV4-1,CASSQGRGGFETQYF
TRBJ1-1,TRBV18,CASFQVNTEAFF
TRBJ1-4,TRBV2,CASRSQGQGSEKLFF
TRBJ2-3,TRBV7-6,CASSLAGGPRDTQYF
TRBJ2-2,TRBV9,CASSPRGGANTGELFF
TRBJ1-6,TRBV4-2,CARGGASYNSPLHF
TRBJ1-4,TRBV6-5,CASSRSNEKLFF
TRBJ2-5,TRBV6-5,CASSRGQEAETQYF
TRBJ1-5,TRBV5-1,CASSLGHNQPQHF
TRBJ2-4,TRBV7-5,CARSPSGNIQYF
TRBJ1-5,TRBV30,CAWSPGISNQPQHF
TRBJ1-6,TRBV6-5,CASSFWTGGNSPLHF
TRBJ1-2,TRBV6-5,CASQGMDYGYTF
TRBJ2-6,TRBV27,CATTSDRVVPGANVLTF
TRBJ2-5,TRBV28,CASSSPVGTQYF
TRBJ2-2,TRBV9,CASSRNSGGAMAELFF
TRBJ2-4,TRBV29-1,CSVELSRGAKNIQYF
TRBJ1-5,TRBV27,CASRGTGGLQPQHF
TRBJ1-2,TRBV5-1,CASSLARGEGGYTF